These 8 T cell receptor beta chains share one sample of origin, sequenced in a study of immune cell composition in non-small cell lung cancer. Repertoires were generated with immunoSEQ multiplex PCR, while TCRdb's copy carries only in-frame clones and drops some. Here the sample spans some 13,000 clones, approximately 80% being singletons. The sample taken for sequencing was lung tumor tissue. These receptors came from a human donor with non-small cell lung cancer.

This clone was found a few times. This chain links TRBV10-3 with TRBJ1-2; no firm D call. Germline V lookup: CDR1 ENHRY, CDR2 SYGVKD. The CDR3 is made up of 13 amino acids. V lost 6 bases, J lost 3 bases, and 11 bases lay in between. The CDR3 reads CAISEHGDYGYTF. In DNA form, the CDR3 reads TGTGCCATCAGCGAACACGGGGACTATGGCTACACCTTC.

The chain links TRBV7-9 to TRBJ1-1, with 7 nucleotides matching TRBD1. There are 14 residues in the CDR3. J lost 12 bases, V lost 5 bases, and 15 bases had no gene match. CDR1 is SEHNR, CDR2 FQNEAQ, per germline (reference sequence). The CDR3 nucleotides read TGTGCCAGCAGCATACGAACTACAGGGGACACATCTTTCTTT. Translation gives CASSIRTTGDTSFF.

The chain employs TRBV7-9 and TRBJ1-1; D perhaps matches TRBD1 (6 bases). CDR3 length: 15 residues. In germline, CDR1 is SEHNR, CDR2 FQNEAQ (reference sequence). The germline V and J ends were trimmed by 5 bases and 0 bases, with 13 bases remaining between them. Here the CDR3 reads CASSPREGVNTEAFF. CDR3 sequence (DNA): TGTGCCAGCAGCCCGAGGGAGGGGGTGAACACTGAAGCTTTCTTT.

The CDR3 reads CAWSVTSGYQETQYF. The DNA for the CDR3 is TGTGCCTGGAGTGTCACTAGCGGTTACCAAGAGACCCAGTACTTC. The chain employs TRBV30 and TRBJ2-5; 8 nucleotides align to TRBD2. Unmatched junction bases numbered 3, after V lost 0 bases and J lost 0 bases. This CDR3 is 15 amino acids long. Germline lookup yields CDR1 GTSNPN and CDR2 SVGIG (reference sequence). The full variable domain, its missing parts supplied by reference TRBV30 and TRBJ2-5, is SQTIHQWPATLVQPVGSPLSLECTVEGTSNPNLYWYRQAAGRGLQLLFYSVGIGQISSEVPQNLSASRPQDRQFILSSKKLLLSDSGFYLCAWSVTSGYQETQYFGPGTRLLVL.

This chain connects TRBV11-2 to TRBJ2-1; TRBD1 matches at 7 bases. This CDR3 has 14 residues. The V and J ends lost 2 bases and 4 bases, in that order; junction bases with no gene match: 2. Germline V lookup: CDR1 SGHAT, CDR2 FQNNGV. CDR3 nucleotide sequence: TGTGCCAGCAGCTTAAGGACAGGATACAATGAGCAGTTCTTC. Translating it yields CASSLRTGYNEQFF.

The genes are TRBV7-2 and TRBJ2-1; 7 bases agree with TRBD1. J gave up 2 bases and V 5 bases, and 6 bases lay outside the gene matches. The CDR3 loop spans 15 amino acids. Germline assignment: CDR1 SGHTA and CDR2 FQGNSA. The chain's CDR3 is CASSDTGAPYNEQFF. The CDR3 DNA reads TGTGCCAGCAGCGACACAGGGGCACCCTACAATGAGCAGTTCTTC.

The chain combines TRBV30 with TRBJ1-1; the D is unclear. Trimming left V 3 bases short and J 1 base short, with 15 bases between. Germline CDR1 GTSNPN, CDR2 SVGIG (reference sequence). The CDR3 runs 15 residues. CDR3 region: CAWRSSRQGNTEAFF. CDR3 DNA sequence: TGTGCCTGGAGGAGTTCGAGACAAGGGAACACTGAAGCTTTCTTT.

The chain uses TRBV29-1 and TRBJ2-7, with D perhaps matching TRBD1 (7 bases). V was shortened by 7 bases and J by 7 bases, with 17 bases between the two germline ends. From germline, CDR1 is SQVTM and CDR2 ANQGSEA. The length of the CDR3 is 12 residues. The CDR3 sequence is CSARQGGGEQYF. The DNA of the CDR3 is TGCAGCGCCCGACAGGGTGGAGGGGAGCAGTACTTC.